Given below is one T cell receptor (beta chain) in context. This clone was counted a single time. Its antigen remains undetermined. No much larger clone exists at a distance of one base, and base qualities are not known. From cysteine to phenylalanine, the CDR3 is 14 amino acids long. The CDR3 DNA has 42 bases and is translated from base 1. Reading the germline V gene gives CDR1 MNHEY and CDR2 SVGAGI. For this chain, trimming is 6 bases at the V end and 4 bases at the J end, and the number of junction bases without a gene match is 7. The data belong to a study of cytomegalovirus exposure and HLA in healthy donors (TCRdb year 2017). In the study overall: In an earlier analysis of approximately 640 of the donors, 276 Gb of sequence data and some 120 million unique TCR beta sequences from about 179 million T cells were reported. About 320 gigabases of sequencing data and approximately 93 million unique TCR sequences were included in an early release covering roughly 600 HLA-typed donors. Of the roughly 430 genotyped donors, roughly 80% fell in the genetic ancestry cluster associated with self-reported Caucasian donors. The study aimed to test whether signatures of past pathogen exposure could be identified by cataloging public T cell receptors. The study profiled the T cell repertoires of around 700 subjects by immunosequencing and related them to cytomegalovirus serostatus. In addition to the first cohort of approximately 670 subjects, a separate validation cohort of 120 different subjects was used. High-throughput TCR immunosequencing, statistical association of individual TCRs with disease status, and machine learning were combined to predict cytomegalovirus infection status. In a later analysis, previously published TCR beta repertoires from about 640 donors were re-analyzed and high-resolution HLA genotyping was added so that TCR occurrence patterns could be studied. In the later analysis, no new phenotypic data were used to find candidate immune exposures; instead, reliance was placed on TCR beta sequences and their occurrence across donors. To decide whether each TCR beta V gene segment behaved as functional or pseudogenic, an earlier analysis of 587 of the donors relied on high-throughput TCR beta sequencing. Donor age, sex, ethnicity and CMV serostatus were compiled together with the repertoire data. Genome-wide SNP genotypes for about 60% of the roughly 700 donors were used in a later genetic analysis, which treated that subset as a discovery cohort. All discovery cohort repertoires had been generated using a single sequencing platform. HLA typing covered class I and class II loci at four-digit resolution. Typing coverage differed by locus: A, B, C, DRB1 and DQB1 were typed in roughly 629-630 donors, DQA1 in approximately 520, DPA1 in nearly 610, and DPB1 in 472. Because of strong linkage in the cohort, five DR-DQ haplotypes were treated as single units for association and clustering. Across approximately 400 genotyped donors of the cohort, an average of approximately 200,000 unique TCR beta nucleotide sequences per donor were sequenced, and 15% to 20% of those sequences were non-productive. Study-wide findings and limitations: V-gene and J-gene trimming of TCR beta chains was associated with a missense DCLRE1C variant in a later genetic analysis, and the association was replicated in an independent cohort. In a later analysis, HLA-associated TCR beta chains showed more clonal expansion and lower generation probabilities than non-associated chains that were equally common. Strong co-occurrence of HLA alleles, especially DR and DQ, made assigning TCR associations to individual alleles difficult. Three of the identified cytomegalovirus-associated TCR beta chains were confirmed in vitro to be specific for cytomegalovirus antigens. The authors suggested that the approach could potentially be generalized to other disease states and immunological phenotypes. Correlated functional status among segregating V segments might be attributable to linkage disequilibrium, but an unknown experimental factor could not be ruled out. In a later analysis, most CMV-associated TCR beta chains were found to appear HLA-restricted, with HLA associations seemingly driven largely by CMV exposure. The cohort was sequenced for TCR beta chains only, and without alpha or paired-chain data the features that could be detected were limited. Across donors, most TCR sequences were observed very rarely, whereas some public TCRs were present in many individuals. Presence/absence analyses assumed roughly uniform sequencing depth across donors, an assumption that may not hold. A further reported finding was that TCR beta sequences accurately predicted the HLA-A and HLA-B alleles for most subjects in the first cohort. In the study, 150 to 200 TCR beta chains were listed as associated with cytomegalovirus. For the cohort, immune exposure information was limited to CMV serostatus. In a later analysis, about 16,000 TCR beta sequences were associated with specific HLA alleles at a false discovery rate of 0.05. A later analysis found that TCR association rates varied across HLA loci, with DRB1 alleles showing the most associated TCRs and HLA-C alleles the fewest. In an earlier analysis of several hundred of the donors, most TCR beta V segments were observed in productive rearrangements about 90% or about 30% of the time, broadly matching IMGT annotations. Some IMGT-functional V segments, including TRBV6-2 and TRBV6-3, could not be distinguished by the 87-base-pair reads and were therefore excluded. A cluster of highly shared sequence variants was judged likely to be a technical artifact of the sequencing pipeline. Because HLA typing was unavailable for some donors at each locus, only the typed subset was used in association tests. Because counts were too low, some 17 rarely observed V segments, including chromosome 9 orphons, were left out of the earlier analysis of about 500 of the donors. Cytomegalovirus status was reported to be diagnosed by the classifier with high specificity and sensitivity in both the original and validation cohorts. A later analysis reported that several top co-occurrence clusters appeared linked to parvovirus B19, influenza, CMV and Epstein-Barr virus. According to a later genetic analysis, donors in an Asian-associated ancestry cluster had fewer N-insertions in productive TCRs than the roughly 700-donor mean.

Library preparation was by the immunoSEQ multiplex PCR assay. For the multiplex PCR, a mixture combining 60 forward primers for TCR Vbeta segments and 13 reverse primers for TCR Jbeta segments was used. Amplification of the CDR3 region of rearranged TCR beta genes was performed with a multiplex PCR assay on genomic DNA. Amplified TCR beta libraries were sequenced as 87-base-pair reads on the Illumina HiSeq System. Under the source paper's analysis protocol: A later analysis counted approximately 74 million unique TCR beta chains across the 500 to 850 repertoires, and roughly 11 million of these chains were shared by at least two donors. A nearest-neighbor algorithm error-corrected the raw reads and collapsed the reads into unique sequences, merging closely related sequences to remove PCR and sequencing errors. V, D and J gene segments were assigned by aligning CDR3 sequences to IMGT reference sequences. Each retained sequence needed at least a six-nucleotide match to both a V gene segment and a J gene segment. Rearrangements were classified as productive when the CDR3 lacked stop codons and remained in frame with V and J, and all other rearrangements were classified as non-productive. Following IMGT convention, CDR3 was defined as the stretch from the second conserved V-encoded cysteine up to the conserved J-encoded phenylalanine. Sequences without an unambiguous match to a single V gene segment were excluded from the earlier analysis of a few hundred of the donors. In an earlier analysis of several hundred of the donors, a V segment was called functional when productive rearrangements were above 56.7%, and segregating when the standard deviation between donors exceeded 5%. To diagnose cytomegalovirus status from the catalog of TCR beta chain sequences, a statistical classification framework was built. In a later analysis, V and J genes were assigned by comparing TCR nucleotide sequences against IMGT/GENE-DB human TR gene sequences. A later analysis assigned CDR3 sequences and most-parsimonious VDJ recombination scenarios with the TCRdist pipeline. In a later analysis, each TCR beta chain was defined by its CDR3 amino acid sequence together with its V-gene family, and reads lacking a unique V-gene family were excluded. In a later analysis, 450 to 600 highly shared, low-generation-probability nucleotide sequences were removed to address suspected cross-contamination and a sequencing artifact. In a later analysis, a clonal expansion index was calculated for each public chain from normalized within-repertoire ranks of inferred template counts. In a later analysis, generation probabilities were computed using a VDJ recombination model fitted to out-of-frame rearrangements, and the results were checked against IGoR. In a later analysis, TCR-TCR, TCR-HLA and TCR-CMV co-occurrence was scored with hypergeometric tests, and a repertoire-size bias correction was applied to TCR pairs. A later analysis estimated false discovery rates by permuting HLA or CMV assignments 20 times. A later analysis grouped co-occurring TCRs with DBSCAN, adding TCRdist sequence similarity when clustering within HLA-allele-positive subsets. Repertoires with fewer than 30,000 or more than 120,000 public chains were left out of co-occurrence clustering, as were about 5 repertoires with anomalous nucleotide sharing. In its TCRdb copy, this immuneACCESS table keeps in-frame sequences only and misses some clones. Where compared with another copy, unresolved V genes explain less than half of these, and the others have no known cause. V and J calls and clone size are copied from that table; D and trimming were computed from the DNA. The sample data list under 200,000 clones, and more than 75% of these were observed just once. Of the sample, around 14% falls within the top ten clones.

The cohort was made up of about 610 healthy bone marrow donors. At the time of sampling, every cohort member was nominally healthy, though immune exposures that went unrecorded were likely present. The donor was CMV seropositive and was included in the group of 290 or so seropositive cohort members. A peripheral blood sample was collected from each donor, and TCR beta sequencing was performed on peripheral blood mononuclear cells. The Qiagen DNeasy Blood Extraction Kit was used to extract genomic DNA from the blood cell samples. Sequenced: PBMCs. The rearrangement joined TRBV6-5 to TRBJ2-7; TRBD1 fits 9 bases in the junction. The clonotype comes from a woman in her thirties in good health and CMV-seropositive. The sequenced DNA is TGTGCCAGCAGCCCCGACAGGGGGACGTACGAGCAGTACTTC. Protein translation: CASSPDRGTYEQYF.